A single T cell receptor beta chain is shown here with its context. The antigen is undetermined. This sample is part of a study of cytomegalovirus exposure and HLA in healthy donors. Vbeta (60) and Jbeta (13) primers were used in the PCR. Clones were read by immunoSEQ multiplex PCR, and TCRdb kept only the in-frame ones, dropping some. The sample carries around 92,000 clones, about 74% recorded once. Donors had nominal health at sampling but likely had unrecorded immune exposures. V lost 4 bases and J lost 13; bases outside the gene matches: 8. The V gene's germline CDR1 is SGHKS and CDR2 YYEKEE (reference sequence). The CDR3 consists of 12 residues. Study-level findings and limits: The majority of CMV-associated TCR beta chains were reported as apparently HLA-restricted in a later analysis. An observed cluster of highly shared sequence variants was recorded as a likely sequencing artifact. An apparent linkage of common viral pathogens to several of the most significant clusters emerged in a later analysis.

The chain employs TRBV5-5 and TRBJ2-7; 10 bases agree with TRBD1. Sequences were obtained from PBMCs. This clonotype was obtained from a man aged 55 to 69 in good health and CMV-seropositive. Here the CDR3 reads CASSSSGQGNYF. The CDR3 nucleotides are TGTGCCAGCAGCAGTTCGGGACAGGGGAATTACTTC. The entire variable domain, with the rest obtained from reference TRBV5-5 and TRBJ2-7, is as follows: DAGVTQSPTHLIKTRGQQVTLRCSPISGHKSVSWYQQVLGQGPQFIFQYYEKEERGRGNFPDRFSARQFPNYSSELNVNALLLGDSALYLCASSSSGQGNYFGPGTRLTVT.